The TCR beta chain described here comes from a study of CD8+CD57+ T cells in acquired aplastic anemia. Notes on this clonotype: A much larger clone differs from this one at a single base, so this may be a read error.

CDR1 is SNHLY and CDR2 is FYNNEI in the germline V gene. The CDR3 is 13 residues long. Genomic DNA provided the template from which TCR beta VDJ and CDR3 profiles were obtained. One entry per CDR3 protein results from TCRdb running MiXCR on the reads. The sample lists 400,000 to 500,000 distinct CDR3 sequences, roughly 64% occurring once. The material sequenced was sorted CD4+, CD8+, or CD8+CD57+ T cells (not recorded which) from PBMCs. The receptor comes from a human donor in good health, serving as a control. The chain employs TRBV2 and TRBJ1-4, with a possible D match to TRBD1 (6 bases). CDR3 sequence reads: CASSDRGHEKLLF. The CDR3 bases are TGTGCCAGCAGTGACAGGGGTCATGAAAAACTGCTTTTT.